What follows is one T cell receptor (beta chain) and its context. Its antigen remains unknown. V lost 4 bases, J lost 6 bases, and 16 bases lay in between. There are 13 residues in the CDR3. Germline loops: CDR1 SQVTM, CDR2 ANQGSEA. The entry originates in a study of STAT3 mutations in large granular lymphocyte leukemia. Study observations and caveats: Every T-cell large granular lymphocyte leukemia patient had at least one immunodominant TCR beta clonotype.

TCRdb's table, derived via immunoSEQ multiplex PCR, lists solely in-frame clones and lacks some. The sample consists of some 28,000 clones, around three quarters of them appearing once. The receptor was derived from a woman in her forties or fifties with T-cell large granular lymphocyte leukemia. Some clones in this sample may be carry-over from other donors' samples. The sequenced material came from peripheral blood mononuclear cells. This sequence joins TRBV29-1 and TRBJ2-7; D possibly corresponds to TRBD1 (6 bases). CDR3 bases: TGCAGCGTTGGGAGCCTTGGGGGCTCCGAGCAGTACTTC. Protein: CSVGSLGGSEQYF.